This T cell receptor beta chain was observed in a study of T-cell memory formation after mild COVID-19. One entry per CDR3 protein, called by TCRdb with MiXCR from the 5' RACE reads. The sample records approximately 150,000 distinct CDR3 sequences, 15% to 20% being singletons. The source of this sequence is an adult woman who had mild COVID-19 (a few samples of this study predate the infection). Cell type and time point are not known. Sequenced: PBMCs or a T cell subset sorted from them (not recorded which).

CDR3 protein: CAIGQASNTGELFF. The CDR3, as DNA: TGTGCCATCGGACAGGCTTCGAACACCGGGGAGCTGTTTTTT. The chain combines TRBV10-3 with TRBJ2-2, with 7 nucleotides matching TRBD1. Trimming at V came to 8 bases and at J to 0 bases, leaving 3 bases not matched to a gene. The CDR3 runs 14 residues. The germline V gene encodes CDR1 ENHRY and CDR2 SYGVKD.